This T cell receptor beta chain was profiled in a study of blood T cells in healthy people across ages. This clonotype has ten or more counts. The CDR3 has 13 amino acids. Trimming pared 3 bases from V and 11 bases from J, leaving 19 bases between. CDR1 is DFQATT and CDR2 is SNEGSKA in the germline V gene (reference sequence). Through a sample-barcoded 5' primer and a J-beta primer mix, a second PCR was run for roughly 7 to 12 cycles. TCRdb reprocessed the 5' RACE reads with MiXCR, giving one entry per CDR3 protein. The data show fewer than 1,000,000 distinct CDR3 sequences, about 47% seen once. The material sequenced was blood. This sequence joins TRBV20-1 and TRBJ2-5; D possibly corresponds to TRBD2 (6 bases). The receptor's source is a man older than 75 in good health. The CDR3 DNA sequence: TGCAGTGCTAGCTCCCCTCGGGGGAATGAGCAGTACTTC. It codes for CSASSPRGNEQYF.